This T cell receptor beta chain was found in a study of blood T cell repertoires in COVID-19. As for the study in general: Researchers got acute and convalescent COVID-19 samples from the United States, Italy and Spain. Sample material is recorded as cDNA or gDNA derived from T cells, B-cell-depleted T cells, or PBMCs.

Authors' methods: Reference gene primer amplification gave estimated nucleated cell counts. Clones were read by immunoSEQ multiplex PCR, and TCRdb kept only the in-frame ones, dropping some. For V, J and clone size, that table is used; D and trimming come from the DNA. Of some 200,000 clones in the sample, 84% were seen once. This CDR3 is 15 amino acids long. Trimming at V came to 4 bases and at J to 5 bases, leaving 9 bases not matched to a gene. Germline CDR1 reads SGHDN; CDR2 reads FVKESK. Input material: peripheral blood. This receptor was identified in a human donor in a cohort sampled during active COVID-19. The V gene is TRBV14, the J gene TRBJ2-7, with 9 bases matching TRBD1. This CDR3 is CASSPGTGFFDEQYF. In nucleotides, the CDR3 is TGTGCCAGCAGCCCAGGGACAGGGTTTTTCGACGAGCAGTACTTC.